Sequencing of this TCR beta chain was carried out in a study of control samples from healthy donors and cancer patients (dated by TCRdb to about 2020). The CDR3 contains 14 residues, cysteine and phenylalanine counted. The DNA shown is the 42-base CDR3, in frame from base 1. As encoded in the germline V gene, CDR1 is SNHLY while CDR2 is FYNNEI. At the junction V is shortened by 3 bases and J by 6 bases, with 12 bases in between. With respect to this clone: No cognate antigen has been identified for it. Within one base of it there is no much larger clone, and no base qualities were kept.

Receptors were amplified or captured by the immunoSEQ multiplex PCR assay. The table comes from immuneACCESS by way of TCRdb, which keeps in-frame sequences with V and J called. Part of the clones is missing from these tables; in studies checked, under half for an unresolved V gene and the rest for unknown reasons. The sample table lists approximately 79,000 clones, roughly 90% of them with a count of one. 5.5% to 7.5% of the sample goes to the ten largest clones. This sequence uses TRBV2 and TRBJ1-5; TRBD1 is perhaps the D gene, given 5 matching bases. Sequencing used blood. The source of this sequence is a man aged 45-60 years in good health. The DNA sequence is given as TGTGCCAGCAGTGACGGCAGGGCAGGTCAGCCCCAGCATTTT. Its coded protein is CASSDGRAGQPQHF.